A single sample is the source of the 31 T cell receptor beta chains below, sequenced in a study of T cells expressing NK-cell markers. TCRdb reworked the 5' RACE reads into one entry per CDR3 protein, no DNA. The repertoire table contains roughly 450,000 distinct CDR3 sequences. Sequencing was done on a sample of blood T cells: a sorted CD56 or NKG2C T cell subset, CD4+ or CD8+ T cells, or bulk PBMC T cells (not recorded which). The receptors originated from a woman between 50 and 59 years old in good health.

The rearrangement joins TRBV21-1 to TRBJ1-4. TRBV21-1 is reported as a pseudogene. The CDR3 spans 11 residues. CDR3 sequence reads: CASSESEKLFF.

This CDR3 is CSAPSMADTQYF. The chain links TRBV20-1 to TRBJ2-3; TCRdb designates TRBD2, a call that cannot be tested without DNA. Germline V lookup: CDR1 DFQATT, CDR2 SNEGSKA (reference sequence). The CDR3 length is 12 residues.

The V call is TRBV30, the J call TRBJ2-7; as DNA is missing, the TRBD2 call by TCRdb cannot be tested. The CDR3 totals 12 residues. Germline CDR1 is GTSNPN and CDR2 is SVGIG (reference sequence). CDR3 loop: CASVAGNYEQYF.

This chain uses TRBV29-1 with TRBJ1-1. The germline V gene encodes CDR1 SQVTM and CDR2 ANQGSEA. The CDR3 is 13 amino acids. CDR3 sequence reads: CSVLRDLNTEAFF.

The chain combines TRBV7-9 with TRBJ1-3. This CDR3 has 14 residues. From germline, CDR1 is SEHNR and CDR2 FQNEAQ (reference sequence). The CDR3 protein is CASTDILSGNTIYF. Drawing the rest from reference TRBV7-9 and TRBJ1-3, the complete variable domain is DTGVSQNPRHKITKRGQNVTFRCDPISEHNRLYWYRQTLGQGPEFLTYFQNEAQLEKSRLLSDRFSAERPKGSFSTLEIQRTEQGDSAMYLCASTDILSGNTIYFGEGSWLTVV.

The V and J genes are TRBV3-1 and TRBJ2-3; the D call of TRBD2 rests on TCRdb alone, since no DNA is present to check it. The CDR3 contains 16 residues. Germline lookup yields CDR1 LGHDT and CDR2 YNNKEL (reference sequence). The chain's CDR3 is CASSQEGLAGDLTQYF.

The V call is TRBV13, the J call TRBJ2-1; the TCRdb call, TRBD2, lacks DNA for checking. The CDR3 runs to 17 residues. Germline V gene sequence: CDR1 PRHDT, CDR2 FYEKMQ (reference sequence). The chain's CDR3 is CASSRTRTSGTYNEQFF.

The chain joins TRBV10-3 to TRBJ2-1; with no DNA, the TCRdb D assignment of TRBD2 cannot be verified. Germline CDR1 is ENHRY and CDR2 is SYGVKD. The CDR3 is 21 residues long. The CDR3 sequence: CAISESVGLAGTRSSYNEQFF.

The chain carries TRBV27 and TRBJ2-3. Germline-derived CDR1 and CDR2 are MNHEY and SMNVEV (reference sequence). The CDR3 is 18 residues long. This CDR3 reads CASSSTKKTSAGTDTQYF.

The CDR3: CSASKGEDEQYF. This rearrangement joins TRBV20-1 to TRBJ2-7. The length of the CDR3 is 12 residues. Germline V CDR1 and CDR2: DFQATT, SNEGSKA (reference sequence).

This sequence joins TRBV11-2 and TRBJ2-3; TCRdb's D call, TRBD1, is unchecked because there is no DNA. CDR1 is SGHAT and CDR2 is FQNNGV in the germline V gene. The CDR3 sequence is 14 residues long. This CDR3 reads CASSLDGGRDTQYF.

Here the CDR3 reads CASSGEVSSYNEQFF. V is TRBV6-4 and J is TRBJ2-1; TCRdb outputs TRBD2, but without DNA this stays unchecked. The CDR3 loop spans 15 amino acids. The germline gives CDR1 MRHNA, CDR2 SNTAGT.

This sequence joins TRBV9 and TRBJ2-1; there is no DNA to check the TCRdb D call of TRBD1. Germline V lookup: CDR1 SGDLS, CDR2 YYNGEE. The CDR3 runs 15 residues. The CDR3 loop is CASSARWDRGNEQFF.

This chain connects TRBV6-5 to TRBJ1-1; TCRdb's D gene call, TRBD1, goes unchecked for lack of DNA. The CDR3 covers 13 residues. CDR1 MNHEY and CDR2 SVGAGI come from the germline V gene. CDR3 amino acids: CASRSRTGNEAFF.

The chain couples TRBV6-6 to TRBJ2-2; TCRdb gives TRBD2 as the D gene, but with no DNA this cannot be confirmed. The germline CDR1 and CDR2 sequences are MNHNY and SVGAGI (reference sequence). This CDR3 contains 16 residues. CDR3: CASSETAVIITGELFF.

This chain uses TRBV11-1 with TRBJ2-1; TCRdb gives TRBD2 as the D gene, but with no DNA this cannot be confirmed. The germline CDR1 and CDR2 sequences are SGHAT and FQDESV (reference sequence). The CDR3 has 16 residues. The CDR3 sequence is CASTLGASGIKYEQFF. Supplemented by reference TRBV11-1 and TRBJ2-1, the full variable domain reads EAEVAQSPRYKITEKSQAVAFWCDPISGHATLYWYRQILGQGPELLVQFQDESVVDDSQLPKDRFSAERLKGVDSTLKIQPAELGDSAMYLCASTLGASGIKYEQFFGPGTRLTVL.

This chain joins TRBV3-1 and TRBJ2-7; TCRdb calls TRBD1, which cannot be checked without DNA. The CDR3 consists of 14 residues. Germline V gene data show CDR1 as LGHDT and CDR2 as YNNKEL (reference sequence). The CDR3 here is CASSTGTVSYEQYF.

The rearrangement uses TRBV7-2 and TRBJ1-5. Germline V gene data show CDR1 as SGHTA and CDR2 as FQGNSA. The CDR3 has 15 residues. The CDR3 here is CASSLVTGMGQPQHF.

The V and J genes are TRBV18 and TRBJ2-2; the D call from TCRdb, TRBD1, cannot be confirmed without DNA. This CDR3 comprises 15 residues. Germline assignment: CDR1 KGHSH and CDR2 LQKENI. CDR3 loop: CASSRDRSNTGELFF.

This chain connects TRBV25-1 to TRBJ2-3. Germline CDR1 and CDR2: MGHDK and SYGVNS. This CDR3 has 15 residues. CDR3: CASSASSGSPDTQYF.

The rearrangement uses TRBV24-1 and TRBJ2-2. Germline V gives CDR1 KGHDR, CDR2 SFDVKD. This CDR3 contains 13 residues. The chain's CDR3 is CATSVDFPGELFF.

The chain has TRBV29-1 and TRBJ2-7. Germline V gene data show CDR1 as SQVTM and CDR2 as ANQGSEA. There are 13 residues in the CDR3. Here the CDR3 reads CSVGWAGAYEQYF.

The chain has TRBV2 and TRBJ2-5; TCRdb selects TRBD2, and the lack of DNA leaves this call unchecked. This CDR3 is 16 amino acids long. Germline V gene data show CDR1 as SNHLY and CDR2 as FYNNEI. CDR3 amino acids: CASSEELAGPQETQYF.

The V gene is TRBV4-1, the J gene TRBJ2-3. CDR3 size: 15 residues. Looked up from germline, CDR1 is MGHRA and CDR2 is YSYEKL. This chain's CDR3 is CASSQDEIPGDTQYF.

The CDR3 here is CSAREVGYSNNEQFF. The chain uses TRBV20-1 and TRBJ2-1. There are 15 residues in the CDR3. CDR1 and CDR2 from the germline V gene are DFQATT and SNEGSKA (reference sequence).

V gene TRBV7-8 combines with J gene TRBJ1-6; TCRdb indicates TRBD1, and absent DNA this call remains unverified. Germline V gives CDR1 SGHVS, CDR2 FQNEAQ. The CDR3 covers 16 residues. The CDR3 loop is CASSLVLGATGSPLHF.

The gene calls are TRBV20-1 and TRBJ1-1; as DNA is missing, the TRBD1 call by TCRdb cannot be tested. The V gene's germline CDR1 is DFQATT and CDR2 SNEGSKA (reference sequence). There are 12 residues in the CDR3. The CDR3 sequence is CSASGQLYEAFF.

The chain employs TRBV6-1 and TRBJ2-4; absent DNA, TCRdb's TRBD1 call cannot be checked. CDR3 size: 16 residues. CDR1 is MNHNS and CDR2 is SASEGT in the germline V gene. CDR3 residues: CASSERARGRVNIQYF.

V and J are TRBV24-1 and TRBJ2-3; the TCRdb call, TRBD1, lacks DNA for checking. From germline, CDR1 is KGHDR and CDR2 SFDVKD. The CDR3 spans 15 residues. CDR3: CATSDRGTGRDTQYF.

The chain links TRBV5-1 to TRBJ2-5; the TRBD1 assignment by TCRdb is unverifiable without DNA. The CDR3 length is 14 residues. The germline gives CDR1 SGHRS, CDR2 YFSETQ. The CDR3 protein is CASSQNRGGETQYF.

The chain recombines TRBV12-3 or TRBV12-4 with TRBJ1-1. CDR3 length: 14 residues. The CDR3 sequence: CASSLRAKGTEAFF.